The 13 T cell receptor beta chains below come from one sample, sequenced in a study of regulatory T cells in long-lasting Graves disease. Relying on iRepertoire HTBI primers and Arm-PCR of CDR3 regions, the team built TCR beta libraries. TCRdb used MiXCR to reprocess the multiplex PCR reads, holding one entry per CDR3 protein. The table has 400,000 to 500,000 distinct CDR3 sequences, 14% seen once. The time point was: newly diagnosed GD, antithyroid drugs for less than 3 months. The authors made the TCR library using RNA they extracted from PBMCs. Separately, the same data were catalogued under a study of T cells in Graves' hyperthyroidism and ophthalmopathy.

Specimen: peripheral blood mononuclear cells (PBMCs), collected at new diagnosis, from a patient treated with antithyroid drugs. Receptors were obtained from a woman aged 45 to 65 with Graves disease.

Ten or more counts support this clonotype. The CDR3 nucleotides are TGTGCCAGCAGCCTTGTCGACAGGCCGCCTAACTATGGCTACACCTTC. Protein product: CASSLVDRPPNYGYTF. The chain recombines TRBV28 with TRBJ1-2; maybe TRBD1 (6 bases). The CDR3 loop spans 16 amino acids. Trimming took 6 bases from V and 0 from J, leaving 17 bases between them. Per germline, CDR1 MDHEN and CDR2 SYDVKM.

In this sample, this clonotype turned up many times. The chain recombines TRBV18 with TRBJ1-5, with 9 bases matching TRBD1. Looked up from germline, CDR1 is KGHSH and CDR2 is LQKENI. The CDR3 consists of 16 residues. With 3 bases clipped from V and 1 base from J, the junction kept 4 bases outside the gene matches. The CDR3 loop reads CASSPGTGNSNQPQHF. The CDR3 DNA reads as TGTGCCAGCTCACCGGGGACAGGGAACAGCAATCAGCCCCAGCATTTT.

The V call is TRBV3-1, the J call TRBJ2-7; TRBD2 matches at 9 bases. CDR1 is LGHDT, CDR2 YNNKEL, per germline (reference sequence). The J segment lost 4 bases and the V segment lost 6 bases, leaving 7 bases of the junction unmatched. The length of the CDR3 is 14 residues. The CDR3 spells CASRNSGRRYEQYF. DNA of the CDR3: TGTGCCAGCAGGAATAGCGGGAGAAGGTACGAGCAGTACTTC.

The chain is built from TRBV5-1 and TRBJ2-7, with 7 nucleotides matching TRBD2. The germline gives CDR1 SGHRS, CDR2 YFSETQ. The CDR3 covers 12 residues. Losses at the gene ends were 4 bases for V and 5 bases for J; bases not matched to a gene: 3. CDR3 sequence: CASSGEGDEQYF. The CDR3 coding sequence is TGCGCCAGCAGCGGGGAGGGTGACGAGCAGTACTTC. Full variable domain (rest looked up from reference TRBV5-1 and TRBJ2-7): KAGVTQTPRYLIKTRGQQVTLSCSPISGHRSVSWYQQTPGQGLQFLFEYFSETQRNKGNFPGRFSGRQFSNSRSEMNVSTLELGDSALYLCASSGEGDEQYFGPGTRLTVT.

CDR3 nucleotide sequence: TGTGCCAGCGACCCCGGGACAGGGGATACAGATACGCAGTATTTT. Translating it yields CASDPGTGDTDTQYF. The chain recombines TRBV6-2 or TRBV6-3 with TRBJ2-3; 10 nucleotides line up with TRBD1. The germline V gene encodes CDR1 MNHEY and CDR2 SVGEGT. V was clipped by 8 bases and J by 3 bases; unmatched bases: 8. This CDR3 comprises 15 residues.

This clonotype was observed many times. The chain couples TRBV6-1 to TRBJ1-2; no definite D call. CDR3 size: 13 residues. Trimming cost V 1 base and J 6 bases, with 9 bases left between them. CDR1 and CDR2 from the germline V gene are MNHNS and SASEGT. The CDR3 DNA reads TGTGCCAGCAGTGAAGTAACGACCGATGGCTACACCTTC. Translating gives CASSEVTTDGYTF.

Only a few counts were recorded for this clonotype. The genes are TRBV2 and TRBJ2-3; D call uncertain. CDR3 length: 12 amino acids. V dropped 3 bases and J dropped 6 bases, with 7 bases sitting between them. The germline V gene encodes CDR1 SNHLY and CDR2 FYNNEI. The CDR3 sequence is CASSDGVDTQYF. The CDR3 DNA reads TGTGCCAGCAGTGACGGTGTGGATACGCAGTATTTT.

Turning to this clonotype: A much larger clone lies one base from this, so it may be a read error. The chain has TRBV7-3 and TRBJ2-2; either TRBD1 or TRBD2 may fit D (5 bases each). The CDR3 is made up of 12 amino acids. CDR1 SGHTA and CDR2 FQGTGA come from the germline V gene. The CDR3 loop reads CASSSVMGEMFF. For the CDR3, the DNA is TGTGCCAGCAGCTCGGTGATGGGGGAGATGTTTTTT. The full variable domain, in which reference TRBV7-3 and TRBJ2-2 provide the parts outside the CDR3, is GAGVSQTPSNKVTEKGKYVELRCDPISGHTALYWYRQSLGQGPEFLIYFQGTGAADDSGLPNDRFFAVRPEGSVSTLKIQRTERGDSAVYLCASSSVMGEMFFGEGSRLTVL.

This clonotype showed up many times. This chain links TRBV9 with TRBJ2-1; 13 bases are a match to TRBD2. V trimming: 2 bases; J trimming: 2 bases; junction bases outside the gene matches: 1. Germline CDR1 SGDLS, CDR2 YYNGEE. This CDR3 has 16 residues. The CDR3 nucleotides read TGTGCCAGCAGCGTGACTAGCGGGGGGACCTACAATGAGCAGTTCTTC. Translating gives CASSVTSGGTYNEQFF.

This clonotype showed up many times. The genes are TRBV12-3 or TRBV12-4 and TRBJ2-2; a weak D match, TRBD2 (5 bases). Trimming removed 10 bases at V and 0 bases at J, with 12 bases between. This CDR3 comprises 14 residues. The CDR3 spells CATNPGSNTGELFF. CDR3 in DNA: TGTGCCACCAATCCGGGATCGAACACCGGGGAGCTGTTTTTT.

This clonotype came up many times. This rearrangement joins TRBV2 to TRBJ1-1; unclear D gene. The CDR3 length is 15 residues. Trimming took 2 bases from V and 0 from J, leaving 10 bases between them. CDR1 and CDR2 (germline): SNHLY, FYNNEI. The CDR3 spells CASSEYGSMNTEAFF. DNA of the CDR3: TGTGCCAGCAGTGAATACGGCAGCATGAACACTGAAGCTTTCTTT. The entire variable domain, with the rest obtained from reference TRBV2 and TRBJ1-1, is as follows: EPEVTQTPSHQVTQMGQEVILRCVPISNHLYFYWYRQILGQKVEFLVSFYNNEISEKSEIFDDQFSVERPDGSNFTLKIRSTKLEDSAMYFCASSEYGSMNTEAFFGQGTRLTVV.

This clonotype was picked up a small number of times. The rearrangement links TRBV6-1 to TRBJ1-3, with a tentative D call TRBD1 (5 bases). Germline CDR1 MNHNS, CDR2 SASEGT. There are 14 residues in the CDR3. Trimming shortened V by 4 bases and J by 4 bases, and 11 bases separated the two germline ends. CDR3 in DNA: TGTGCCAGCAGTGGCCAGGGAGGGGGAAACACCATATATTTT. The encoded protein is CASSGQGGGNTIYF.

This clonotype was recorded many times. The rearrangement links TRBV15 to TRBJ2-7, with D maybe TRBD1 (6 bases). V was cut by 1 base and J by 0 bases, with 16 bases left in between. CDR1 is LNHNV and CDR2 is YYDKDF in the germline V gene (reference sequence). This CDR3 contains 17 residues. CDR3 in DNA: TGTGCCACCAGCAGAGGATACGGGACATCTTACTCCTACGAGCAGTACTTC. Its protein product is CATSRGYGTSYSYEQYF.